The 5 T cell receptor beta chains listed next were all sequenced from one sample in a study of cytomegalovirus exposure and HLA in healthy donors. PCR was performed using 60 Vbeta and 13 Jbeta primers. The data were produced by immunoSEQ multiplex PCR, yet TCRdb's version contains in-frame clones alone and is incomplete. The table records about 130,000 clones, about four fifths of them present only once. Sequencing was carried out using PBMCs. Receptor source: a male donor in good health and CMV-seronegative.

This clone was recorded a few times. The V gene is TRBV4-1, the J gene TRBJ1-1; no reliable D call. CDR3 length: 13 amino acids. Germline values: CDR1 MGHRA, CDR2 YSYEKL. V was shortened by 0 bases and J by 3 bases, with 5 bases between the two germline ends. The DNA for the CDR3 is TGCGCCAGCAGCCAAGATCCCGACACTGAAGCTTTCTTT. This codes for CASSQDPDTEAFF.

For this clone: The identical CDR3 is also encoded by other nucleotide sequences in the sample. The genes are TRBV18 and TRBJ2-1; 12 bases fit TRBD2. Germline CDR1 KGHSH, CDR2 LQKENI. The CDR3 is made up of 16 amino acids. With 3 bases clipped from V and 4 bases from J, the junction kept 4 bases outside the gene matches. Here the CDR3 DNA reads TGTGCCAGCTCACCTCCCGGGACTAGCGGGTACAATGAGCAGTTCTTC. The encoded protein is CASSPPGTSGYNEQFF.

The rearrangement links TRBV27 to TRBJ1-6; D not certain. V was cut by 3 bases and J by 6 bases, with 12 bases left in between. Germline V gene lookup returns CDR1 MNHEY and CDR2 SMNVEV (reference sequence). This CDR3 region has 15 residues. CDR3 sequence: CASSFSTPFNSPLHF. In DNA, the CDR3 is TGTGCCAGCAGTTTCTCTACCCCCTTTAATTCACCCCTCCACTTT.

The CDR3 DNA is TGTGCCAGCAACACCGGGACATCGGACTCCTACGAGCAGTACTTC. This sequence encodes CASNTGTSDSYEQYF. This chain connects TRBV6-1 to TRBJ2-7, with D perhaps TRBD1 (6 bases). V lost 7 bases and J lost 0, with 16 bases in between. Germline values: CDR1 MNHNS, CDR2 SASEGT. The CDR3 runs to 15 residues.

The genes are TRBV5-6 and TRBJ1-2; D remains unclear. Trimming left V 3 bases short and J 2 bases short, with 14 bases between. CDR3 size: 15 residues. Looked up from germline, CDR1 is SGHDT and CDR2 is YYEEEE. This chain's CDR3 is CASSSQYRRNYGYTF. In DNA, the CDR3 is TGTGCCAGCAGCTCCCAGTACCGCAGGAACTATGGCTACACCTTC. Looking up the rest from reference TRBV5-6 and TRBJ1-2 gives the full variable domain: DAGVTQSPTHLIKTRGQQVTLRCSPKSGHDTVSWYQQALGQGPQFIFQYYEEEERQRGNFPDRFSGHQFPNYSSELNVNALLLGDSALYLCASSSQYRRNYGYTFGSGTRLTVV.